This note documents a single TCR beta chain sequence. This entry comes from a study of T cell clones after liver transplantation. Study-level information: In this trial, immunosuppression withdrawal was attempted within 2 years of liver transplant. TCRbeta sequencing after a pre-transplant mixed lymphocyte reaction identified graft-donor-reactive clones, later tracked in post-transplant blood.

TCRdb's table, derived via immunoSEQ multiplex PCR, lists solely in-frame clones and lacks some. This table holds about 68,000 clones, over 90% found once. The TCR comes from a human patient who received a liver transplant. The graft donor may account for some of the T cells. The sample here was CD4+ T cells from blood, taken less than 27 months after liver transplant.

CDR3 sequence (DNA): TGTGCCAGCAGCACGGGACTAGCGGCCCTCGAGCAGTACTTC. Amino acids: CASSTGLAALEQYF. The V call is TRBV7-2, the J call TRBJ2-7; 11 positions match TRBD2. This CDR3 contains 14 residues. CDR1 is SGHTA and CDR2 is FQGNSA in the germline V gene. Trimming cost V 5 bases and J 6 bases; bases outside gene matches: 6.